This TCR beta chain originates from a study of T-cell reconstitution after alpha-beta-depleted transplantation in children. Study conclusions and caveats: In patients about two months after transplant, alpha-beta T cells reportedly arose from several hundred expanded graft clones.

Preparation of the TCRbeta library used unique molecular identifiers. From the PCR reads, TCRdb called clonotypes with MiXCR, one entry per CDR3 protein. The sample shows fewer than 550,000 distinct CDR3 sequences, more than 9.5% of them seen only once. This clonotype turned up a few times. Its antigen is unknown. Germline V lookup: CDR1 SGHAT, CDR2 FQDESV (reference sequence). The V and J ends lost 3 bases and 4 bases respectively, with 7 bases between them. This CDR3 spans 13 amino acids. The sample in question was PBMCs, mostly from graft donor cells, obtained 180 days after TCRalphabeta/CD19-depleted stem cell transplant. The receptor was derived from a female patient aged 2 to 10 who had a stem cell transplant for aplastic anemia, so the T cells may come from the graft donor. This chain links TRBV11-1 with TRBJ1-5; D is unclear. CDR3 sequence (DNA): TGTGCCAGCAGCTTCAGACGTAATCAGCCCCAGCATTTT. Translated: CASSFRRNQPQHF. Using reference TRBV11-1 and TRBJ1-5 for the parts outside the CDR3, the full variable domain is EAEVAQSPRYKITEKSQAVAFWCDPISGHATLYWYRQILGQGPELLVQFQDESVVDDSQLPKDRFSAERLKGVDSTLKIQPAELGDSAMYLCASSFRRNQPQHFGDGTRLSIL.